This T cell receptor beta chain was obtained from a study of human T cells and chemical hapten exposure. Study overall: Slight differences in pooled library volume were the main source of varying TCR yields across samples. The study's findings and limits: DPC sensitization produced no change in TCRs with frequency above 1 in 1000.

The library gave individual cDNA molecules unique molecular identifiers. Original handling: A per-sample median of about 94,000 TCRs was observed, with counts ranging from roughly 23,224 to 750,000. One entry per CDR3 protein, called by TCRdb with MiXCR from the RACE reads. The V and J calls and clone size come from TCRdb's table, not from the authors' own analysis. The data hold tens of thousands of distinct CDR3 sequences, with around 5.9% observed a single time. Time point given: healthy volunteer bleed at 6 weeks. Extraction of total RNA was performed on unfractionated whole blood. Trimming at V came to 2 bases and at J to 3 bases, leaving 6 bases not matched to a gene. The V gene's germline CDR1 is DFQATT and CDR2 SNEGSKA (reference sequence). This CDR3 is 16 amino acids long. This clonotype was recorded at least ten times. No antigen is known for it.

The chain combines TRBV20-1 with TRBJ2-2; 10 bases align to TRBD2. Sequencing input: whole blood. The TCR originated in a human donor in good health. Some clones in this sample may be carry-over from other donors' samples. CDR3 in amino acids: CSARRRLAGDTGELFF. The CDR3 bases are TGCAGTGCTAGAAGGCGCCTAGCGGGGGACACCGGGGAGCTGTTTTTT.